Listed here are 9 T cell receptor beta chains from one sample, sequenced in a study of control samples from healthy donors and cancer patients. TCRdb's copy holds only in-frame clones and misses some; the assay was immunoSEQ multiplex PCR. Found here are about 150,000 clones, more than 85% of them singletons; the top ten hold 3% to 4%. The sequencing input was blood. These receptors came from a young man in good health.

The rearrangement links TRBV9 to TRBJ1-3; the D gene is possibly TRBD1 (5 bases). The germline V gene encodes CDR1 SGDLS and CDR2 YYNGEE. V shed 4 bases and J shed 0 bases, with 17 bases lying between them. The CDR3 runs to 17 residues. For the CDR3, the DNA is TGTGCCAGCAGCCCTTCCGACAGCCCCAACTCTGGAAACACCATATATTTT. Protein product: CASSPSDSPNSGNTIYF.

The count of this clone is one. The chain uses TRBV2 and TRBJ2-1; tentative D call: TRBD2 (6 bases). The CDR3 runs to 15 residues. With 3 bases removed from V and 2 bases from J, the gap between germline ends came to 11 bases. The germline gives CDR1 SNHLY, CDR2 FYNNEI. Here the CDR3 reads CASSETSGPYNEQFF. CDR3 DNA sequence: TGTGCCAGCAGTGAGACAAGCGGGCCCTACAATGAGCAGTTCTTC.

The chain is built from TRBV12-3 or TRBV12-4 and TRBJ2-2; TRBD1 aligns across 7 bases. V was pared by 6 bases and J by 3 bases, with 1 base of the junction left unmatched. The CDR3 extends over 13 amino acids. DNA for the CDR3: TGTGCCAGCAGAGGACAGGACACCGGGGAGCTGTTTTTT. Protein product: CASRGQDTGELFF.

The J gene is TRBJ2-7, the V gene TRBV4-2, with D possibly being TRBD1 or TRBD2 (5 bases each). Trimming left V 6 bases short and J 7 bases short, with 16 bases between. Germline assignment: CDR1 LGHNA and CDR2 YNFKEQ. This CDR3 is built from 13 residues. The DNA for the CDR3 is TGTGCCAGCAGAGGACATCCATCGGGGGAGCAGTACTTC. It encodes CASRGHPSGEQYF.

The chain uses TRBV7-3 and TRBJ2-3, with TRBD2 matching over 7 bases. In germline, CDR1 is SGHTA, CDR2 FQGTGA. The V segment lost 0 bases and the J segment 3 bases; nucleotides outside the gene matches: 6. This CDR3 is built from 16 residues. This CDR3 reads CASSLTGGGYTDTQYF. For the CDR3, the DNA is TGTGCCAGCAGCTTAACGGGCGGGGGATATACAGATACGCAGTATTTT.

CDR3 in DNA: TGTGCTAGTGGTTTGAAGGTGGGAGTGGACAGGGTGTCGTCCTACAATGAGCAGTTCTTC. Amino acid sequence: CASGLKVGVDRVSSYNEQFF. The V gene is TRBV12-5, the J gene TRBJ2-1; 8 bases match TRBD1. Per the germline V gene, CDR1 is LGHNT and CDR2 is FRNRAP. CDR3 length: 20 residues. V was pared by 2 bases and J by 1 base, with 16 bases of the junction left unmatched.

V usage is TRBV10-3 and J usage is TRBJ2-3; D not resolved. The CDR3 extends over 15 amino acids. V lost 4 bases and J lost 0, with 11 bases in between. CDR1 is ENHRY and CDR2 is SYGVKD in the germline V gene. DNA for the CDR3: TGTGCCATCAGTGCGGCGGAAACTAGCACAGATACGCAGTATTTT. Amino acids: CAISAAETSTDTQYF.

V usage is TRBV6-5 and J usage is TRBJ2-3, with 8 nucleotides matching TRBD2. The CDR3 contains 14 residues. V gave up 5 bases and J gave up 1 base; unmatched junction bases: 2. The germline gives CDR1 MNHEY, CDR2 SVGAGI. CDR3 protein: CASSPRGGTDTQYF. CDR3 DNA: TGTGCCAGCAGTCCGCGGGGGGGCACAGATACGCAGTATTTT.

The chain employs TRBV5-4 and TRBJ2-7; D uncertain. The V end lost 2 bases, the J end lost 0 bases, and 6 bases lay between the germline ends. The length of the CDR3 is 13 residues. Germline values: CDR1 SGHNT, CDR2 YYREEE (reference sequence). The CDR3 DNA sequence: TGTGCCAGCAGCTTTTTTGGCTCCTACGAGCAGTACTTC. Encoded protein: CASSFFGSYEQYF.